The 27 T cell receptor beta chains below all came from one sample that was sequenced in a study of regulatory T cells in long-lasting Graves disease. TCR beta libraries were built with iRepertoire HTBI primers and Arm-PCR of CDR3 regions. TCRdb analysed the multiplex PCR reads with MiXCR anew, one entry per CDR3 protein. The sample consists of around 400,000 distinct CDR3 sequences, approximately 25% of them appearing once. The sample's time point: persistent/refractory GD, antithyroid drugs over 5 years with positive TRAb. The TCR library was prepared using RNA isolated from PBMCs. The specimen was peripheral blood mononuclear cells (PBMCs), collected when the disease was refractory, from a patient treated with antithyroid drugs. The receptors were gathered from a woman aged 40-49 years with Graves disease.

This clonotype was seen repeatedly, ten times or more. The chain carries TRBV12-3 or TRBV12-4 and TRBJ2-7; D tentatively reads TRBD1 or TRBD2 (5 bases each). The CDR3 consists of 14 residues. V dropped 3 bases and J dropped 5 bases, with 14 bases sitting between them. In DNA, the CDR3 is TGTGCCAGCAGTTTCTCCGGGGACGTCCACGAGCAGTACTTC. It specifies CASSFSGDVHEQYF.

This clonotype was seen more than once but under ten times. The J gene is TRBJ1-5, the V gene TRBV20-1; D is unclear. Per germline, CDR1 DFQATT and CDR2 SNEGSKA (reference sequence). The V gene lost 0 bases and the J gene lost 7 bases, with 10 bases spanning the gap. The CDR3 is 13 residues long. The CDR3 spells CSARDRGIQPQHF. The CDR3 bases are TGCAGTGCTAGAGATAGAGGTATCCAGCCCCAGCATTTT.

The CDR3 spells CASSLRLGTEQETQYF. The CDR3, as DNA: TGTGCCAGCAGCCTCAGACTGGGAACTGAACAAGAGACCCAGTACTTC. This chain uses TRBV14 with TRBJ2-5, with D unresolved. Germline lookup yields CDR1 SGHDN and CDR2 FVKESK. The length of the CDR3 is 16 residues. V lost 4 bases and J lost 2, with 17 bases in between. The entire variable domain, with the rest obtained from reference TRBV14 and TRBJ2-5, is as follows: EAGVTQFPSHSVIEKGQTVTLRCDPISGHDNLYWYRRVMGKEIKFLLHFVKESKQDESGMPNNRFLAERTGGTYSTLKVQPAELEDSGVYFCASSLRLGTEQETQYFGPGTRLLVL.

This clonotype was seen at least ten times. A junction end diverges from the germline sequence, so it may reflect a read error. The chain uses TRBV7-7 and TRBJ2-2; no clear D. The germline V gene has CDR1 SSHAT and CDR2 FNYEAQ (reference sequence). The CDR3 length is 14 residues. The CDR3 sequence is CASSFIENTGELFF. DNA for the CDR3: TGTGCTAGCAGCTTCATCGAGAACACCGGGGAGCTGTTTTTT.

In its sample, this clonotype was seen a few times. This chain joins TRBV28 and TRBJ1-2; 8 positions match TRBD1. Germline trimming cut 3 bases from V and 6 bases from J; bases unmatched to any gene: 9. Per the germline V gene, CDR1 is MDHEN and CDR2 is SYDVKM. The CDR3 runs 15 residues. The CDR3 sequence: CASSFLDRGSNGYTF. CDR3 DNA: TGTGCCAGCAGTTTCCTCGACAGGGGTAGTAATGGCTACACCTTC.

The table lists this clonotype with many counts. The chain is built from TRBV6-1 and TRBJ1-5; a possible D gene is TRBD1 (5 bases). The germline V gene has CDR1 MNHNS and CDR2 SASEGT. The V end was cut by 4 bases, the J end by 6 bases, with 7 bases between. The CDR3 has 12 amino acids. The CDR3 DNA sequence: TGTGCCAGCAGTGTGGGGGTTCAGCCCCAGCATTTT. This gives the protein CASSVGVQPQHF.

This clonotype was recorded at least ten times. The genes are TRBV27 and TRBJ2-5; the match to TRBD1 covers 7 bases. In germline, CDR1 is MNHEY, CDR2 SMNVEV (reference sequence). The V and J ends lost 10 bases and 5 bases, in that order; junction bases with no gene match: 16. CDR3 size: 15 residues. The CDR3 protein is CATPPLDRVRETQYF. Here the CDR3 DNA reads TGTGCCACCCCCCCCCTTGACAGGGTTCGGGAGACCCAGTACTTC.

The chain carries TRBV10-2 and TRBJ2-7, with D unclear. The germline V gene has CDR1 WSHSY and CDR2 SAAADI. V gave up 2 bases and J gave up 0 bases, with 8 bases separating them. The CDR3 runs 14 residues. The CDR3 loop is CASSENWISYEQYF. The DNA for the CDR3 is TGCGCCAGCAGTGAGAACTGGATCTCCTACGAGCAGTACTTC.

On this clonotype: This could be a read error, since a much larger clone is one nucleotide away. The V call is TRBV11-2, the J call TRBJ1-2; D not resolved. V gave up 3 bases and J gave up 6 bases, with 11 bases separating them. Germline loops: CDR1 SGHAT, CDR2 FQNNGV. The CDR3 consists of 13 residues. This CDR3 reads CASSFRRLDGYTF. The CDR3 DNA reads as TGTGCCAGCAGCTTCCGGCGGCTTGATGGCTACACCTTC.

This chain joins TRBV19 and TRBJ2-2, with TRBD1 matching 9 bases. V lost 4 bases to trimming and J lost 5 bases; unmatched junction nucleotides: 2. The CDR3 totals 14 residues. The germline gives CDR1 LNHDA, CDR2 SQIVND (reference sequence). The CDR3 sequence: CASSTDRGTGELFF. CDR3 nucleotides: TGTGCCAGTAGTACGGACAGGGGAACCGGGGAGCTGTTTTTT.

V usage is TRBV9 and J usage is TRBJ2-3; D ambiguous. V was trimmed by 4 bases and J by 0 bases, leaving 18 bases between them. The CDR3 is made up of 17 amino acids. From germline, CDR1 is SGDLS and CDR2 YYNGEE. Written as DNA, the CDR3 is TGTGCCAGCAGCTTCAGTGGAGCGACCGCTAGCACAGATACGCAGTATTTT. This codes for CASSFSGATASTDTQYF.

This clonotype has at least ten counts. The genes are TRBV20-1 and TRBJ2-7; perhaps TRBD1 as D (5 bases). The length of the CDR3 is 13 residues. Deletions cut 5 bases from V and 3 bases from J, with 14 bases between. Germline CDR1 reads DFQATT; CDR2 reads SNEGSKA (reference sequence). CDR3 sequence reads: CSARSGQFYEQYF. The CDR3 DNA reads TGCAGTGCTCGATCCGGACAATTCTACGAGCAGTACTTC.

This clonotype was seen once. The genes are TRBV11-1 and TRBJ1-2, with 7 bases identical to TRBD1. The CDR3 consists of 17 residues. Unmatched junction bases numbered 16, after V lost 3 bases and J lost 6 bases. Per germline, CDR1 SGHAT and CDR2 FQDESV (reference sequence). CDR3 amino acids: CASSLEGGQSPGDGYTF. The CDR3 DNA is TGTGCCAGCAGCTTGGAGGGGGGACAGTCCCCAGGGGATGGCTACACCTTC.

This clonotype was recorded at least ten times. The rearrangement links TRBV24-1 to TRBJ1-5; possibly TRBD1 for D (5 bases). Trimming shortened V by 7 bases and J by 9 bases, and 15 bases separated the two germline ends. The CDR3 spans 13 residues. Germline CDR1 is KGHDR and CDR2 is SFDVKD. The CDR3 reads CATSQGRGRPQHF. DNA for the CDR3: TGTGCCACCAGCCAAGGAAGGGGAAGGCCCCAGCATTTT.

A remark on this clonotype: This may stem from a read error, because a much larger clone lies one nucleotide away. The CDR3 spells CASAGLAGTGELFF. For the CDR3, the DNA is TGTGCCAGCGCGGGACTAGCGGGAACCGGGGAGCTGTTTTTT. The chain recombines TRBV12-3 or TRBV12-4 with TRBJ2-2; TRBD2 matches at 13 bases. Trimming at V came to 8 bases and at J to 5 bases, leaving 2 bases not matched to a gene. The CDR3 has 14 amino acids.

This chain links TRBV6-5 with TRBJ1-1; D not certain. This CDR3 contains 15 residues. V was shortened by 4 bases and J by 0 bases, with 12 bases between the two germline ends. Germline CDR1 MNHEY, CDR2 SVGAGI. The CDR3 loop reads CASSSPDVLNTEAFF. CDR3 bases: TGTGCCAGCAGTTCTCCCGACGTATTGAACACTGAAGCTTTCTTT.

This clonotype appeared a few times. The gene calls are TRBV5-1 and TRBJ1-6, with 8 nucleotides matching TRBD1. The CDR3 consists of 14 residues. The ends lost 4 bases at V and 8 bases at J; junction bases unmatched: 5. Per germline, CDR1 SGHRS and CDR2 YFSETQ. The CDR3: CASSAGQGYSPLHF. In nucleotides, the CDR3 is TGCGCCAGCAGCGCCGGACAGGGCTATTCACCCCTCCACTTT. The entire variable domain, with the rest obtained from reference TRBV5-1 and TRBJ1-6, is as follows: KAGVTQTPRYLIKTRGQQVTLSCSPISGHRSVSWYQQTPGQGLQFLFEYFSETQRNKGNFPGRFSGRQFSNSRSEMNVSTLELGDSALYLCASSAGQGYSPLHFGNGTRLTVT.

This sequence joins TRBV7-2 and TRBJ1-1; no clear D gene. The CDR3 covers 14 residues. V gave up 2 bases and J gave up 5 bases, with 12 bases separating them. From germline, CDR1 is SGHTA and CDR2 FQGNSA. For the CDR3, the DNA is TGTGCCAGCAGCTTAAGCTCCCTGGGTACTGAAGCTTTCTTT. Translation: CASSLSSLGTEAFF.

This clonotype appeared many times. This chain connects TRBV11-2 to TRBJ1-1; D is uncertain. CDR3 length: 15 amino acids. The germline V and J ends were trimmed by 4 bases and 0 bases, with 12 bases remaining between them. The germline gives CDR1 SGHAT, CDR2 FQNNGV. In DNA, the CDR3 is TGTGCCAGCAGCTACATAGGAGGCATGAACACTGAAGCTTTCTTT. Protein sequence: CASSYIGGMNTEAFF.

The table lists this clonotype with many counts. V and J are TRBV28 and TRBJ1-5, with D uncertain. Per the germline V gene, CDR1 is MDHEN and CDR2 is SYDVKM. V was shortened by 2 bases and J by 7 bases, with 9 bases between the two germline ends. This CDR3 has 13 amino acids. CDR3 bases: TGTGCCAGCAGTTTAGGGGATTTCCAGCCCCAGCATTTT. Protein sequence: CASSLGDFQPQHF.

This clonotype has at least ten counts. The chain has TRBV18 and TRBJ1-1; D is undetermined. This CDR3 spans 10 amino acids. V was clipped by 6 bases and J by 4 bases, with 3 bases between them. Germline V gene data show CDR1 as KGHSH and CDR2 as LQKENI. The CDR3 is CASSPTEAFF. CDR3 bases: TGTGCCAGCTCCCCCACTGAAGCTTTCTTT.

The rearrangement uses TRBV11-2 and TRBJ1-1; D not resolved. Germline-derived CDR1 and CDR2 are SGHAT and FQNNGV. CDR3 length: 16 residues. The V end was cut by 5 bases, the J end by 0 bases, with 16 bases between. The CDR3 loop reads CASSLLIGCLNTEAFF. The DNA of the CDR3 is TGTGCCAGCAGCCTCCTAATTGGCTGCCTGAACACTGAAGCTTTCTTT.

Ten or more counts support this clonotype. V and J are TRBV2 and TRBJ2-2; D not resolved. The CDR3 sequence is 14 residues long. Looked up from germline, CDR1 is SNHLY and CDR2 is FYNNEI. Trimming took off 1 base at V and 4 bases at J, with 7 bases between the two ends. CDR3 region: CASSEEVTTGELFF. The CDR3 DNA sequence: TGTGCCAGCAGTGAAGAGGTCACCACCGGGGAGCTGTTTTTT.

The chain recombines TRBV9 with TRBJ1-2; 10 bases align to TRBD1. The CDR3 sequence is 18 residues long. V was clipped by 4 bases and J by 4 bases; unmatched bases: 16. Germline V CDR1 and CDR2: SGDLS, YYNGEE. CDR3 DNA: TGTGCCAGCAGCCACACTCTTGAGGGGGACAGGGGTCTCTATGGCTACACCTTC. It specifies CASSHTLEGDRGLYGYTF.

This clonotype occurred many times. V is TRBV28 and J is TRBJ2-7, with D perhaps matching TRBD2 (7 bases). V shed 6 bases and J shed 2 bases, with 17 bases lying between them. Per germline, CDR1 MDHEN and CDR2 SYDVKM. This CDR3 is built from 15 residues. CDR3 residues: CASRGGGVLPYEQYF. CDR3 bases: TGTGCCAGCAGGGGGGGGGGCGTCCTGCCCTACGAGCAGTACTTC.

The CDR3 DNA reads TGCAGTGCTAGGGGGGTGGGCGGGCGATATAATTCACCCCTCCACTTT. Its translation: CSARGVGGRYNSPLHF. The V gene is TRBV20-1, the J gene TRBJ1-6, with D possibly matching TRBD1 (5 bases). The germline V gene has CDR1 DFQATT and CDR2 SNEGSKA (reference sequence). CDR3 length: 16 residues. Between the trimmed V and J ends, which lost 3 bases and 4 bases, there was a span of 16 bases.

As concerns this clonotype: This may stem from a read error, because a much larger clone lies one nucleotide away. The gene calls are TRBV9 and TRBJ1-1, with a tentative D call TRBD1 (5 bases). This CDR3 comprises 13 residues. Germline CDR1 is SGDLS and CDR2 is YYNGEE. CDR3 in amino acids: CASRQKGDNEALF. The CDR3 bases are TGTGCCAGCCGTCAAAAAGGGGATAATGAAGCTCTCTTT.